The entry below gives a single TCR beta chain sequence along with its context. No antigen is known for it. Germline V gene lookup returns CDR1 SGHTA and CDR2 FQGTGA. This CDR3 region has 15 residues. V lost 9 bases and J lost 4; bases outside the gene matches: 9. The data stem from a study of T cell repertoires in cytomegalovirus infection. The wider study: Carrying CMV and the relevant HLA type showed in public TCR beta signatures. Whole-study results and caveats: It was HLA-C-restricted CMV-specific TCR beta clonotypes that dominated the response ex vivo. Frequencies of public TCR beta families were cumulated, and this identified carriers of CMV plus the relevant HLA.

Each CDR3 protein gets one entry after TCRdb re-called the reads with MiXCR. Among some 450,000 distinct CDR3 sequences listed, around 32% were seen once. The chain carries TRBV7-3 and TRBJ2-1, with TRBD2 matching over 10 bases. The sequencing sample was made of PBMCs. This TCR was recovered from a human donor in good health (CMV status not recorded). Some clones in this sample may be carry-over from other donors' samples. CDR3 DNA: TGTGCCAGTAGTAGAGGAGCGGGGGGGTACAATGAGCAGTTCTTC. It yields the protein CASSRGAGGYNEQFF.